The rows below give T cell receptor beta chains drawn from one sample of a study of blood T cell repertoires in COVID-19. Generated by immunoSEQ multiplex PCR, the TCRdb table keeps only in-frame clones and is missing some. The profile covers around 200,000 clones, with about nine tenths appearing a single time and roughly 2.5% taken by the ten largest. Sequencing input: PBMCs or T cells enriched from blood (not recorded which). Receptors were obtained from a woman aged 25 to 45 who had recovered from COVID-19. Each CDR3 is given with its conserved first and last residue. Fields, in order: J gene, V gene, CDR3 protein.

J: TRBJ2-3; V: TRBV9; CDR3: CASSSSGGRGTDTQYF
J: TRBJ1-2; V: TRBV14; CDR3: CASSFQGKGYGYTF
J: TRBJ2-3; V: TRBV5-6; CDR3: CASSLVLAATDTQYF
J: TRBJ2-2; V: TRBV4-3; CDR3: CASSQGRGKLFF
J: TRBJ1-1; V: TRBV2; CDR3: CASSNRDTEAFF
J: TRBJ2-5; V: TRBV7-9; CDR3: CASRELAGPTVNQETQYF
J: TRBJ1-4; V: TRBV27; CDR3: CASSLGTGGVDEKLFF
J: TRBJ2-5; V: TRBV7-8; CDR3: CASSFPPRVLNQETQYF
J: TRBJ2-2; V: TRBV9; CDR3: CASGWGDGELFF
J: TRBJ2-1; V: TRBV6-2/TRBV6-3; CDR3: CASSYSIWLAGAYYSYNEQFF
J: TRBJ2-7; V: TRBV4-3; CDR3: CASSPSGYSYEQYF
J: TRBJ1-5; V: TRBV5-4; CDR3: CASSPDRDQPQHF
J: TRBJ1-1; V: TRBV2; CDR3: CASSSYTEAFF
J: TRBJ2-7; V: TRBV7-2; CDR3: CASSFSGGSRGQYF
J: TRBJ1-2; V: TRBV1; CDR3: CTSSPSNYGYTF
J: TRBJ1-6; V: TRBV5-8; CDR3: CASSLAPWRQGVNSPLHF
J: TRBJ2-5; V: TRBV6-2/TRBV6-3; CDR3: CASSQTQETQYF
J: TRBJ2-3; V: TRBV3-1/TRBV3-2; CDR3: CASSQTGTGEDTQYF
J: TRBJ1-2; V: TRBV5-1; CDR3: CASSPRGFGYGYTF
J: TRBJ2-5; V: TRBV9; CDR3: CASSVEASGGPWTQYF
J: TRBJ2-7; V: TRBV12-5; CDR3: CASGLGDSSYEQYF
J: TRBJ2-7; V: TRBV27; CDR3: CASSLGPSLLSYEQYF
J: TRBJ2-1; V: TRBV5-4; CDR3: CASSFADRNNEQFF
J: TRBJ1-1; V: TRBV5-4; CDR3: CASSLQGPGERAFF
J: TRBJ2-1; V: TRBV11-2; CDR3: CASTTINEQFF
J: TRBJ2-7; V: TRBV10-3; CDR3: CVQPGERAISYEQYF
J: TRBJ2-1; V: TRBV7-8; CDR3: CASSLAFGLAGGGSYNEQFF
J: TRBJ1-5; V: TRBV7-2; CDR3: CASRRDNQPQHF
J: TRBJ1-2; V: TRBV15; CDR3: CATSPGGSEGYTF
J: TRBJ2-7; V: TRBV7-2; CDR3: CASSREMAGDEQYF
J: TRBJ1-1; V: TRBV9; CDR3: CASSPTPGGDYTEAFF
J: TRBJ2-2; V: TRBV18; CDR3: CASSTTGNTGELFF
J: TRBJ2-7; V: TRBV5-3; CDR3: CARSVLAGVWAYEQYF
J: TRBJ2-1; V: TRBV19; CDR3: CASSTGHWGGNEQFF
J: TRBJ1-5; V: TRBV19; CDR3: CASTDRNSNQPQHF
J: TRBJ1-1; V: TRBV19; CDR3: CASSPRTASNTEAFF
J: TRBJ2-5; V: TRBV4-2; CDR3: CASSQSGVLQETQYF
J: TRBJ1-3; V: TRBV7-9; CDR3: CASGQEGNTIYF
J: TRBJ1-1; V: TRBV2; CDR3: CASRGVGVQGHTEAFF
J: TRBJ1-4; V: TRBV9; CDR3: CASSASGTNSGEKLFF
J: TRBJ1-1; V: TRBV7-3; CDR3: CASSLYRAMNTEAFF
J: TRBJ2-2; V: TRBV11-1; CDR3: CASSLAWTSVSGELFF
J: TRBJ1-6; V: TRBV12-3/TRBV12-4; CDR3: CASNGQGRSPLHF
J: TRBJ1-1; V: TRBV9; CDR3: CASSGVGQGNTEAFF
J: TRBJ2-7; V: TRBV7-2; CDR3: CASSFSTGNYEQYF
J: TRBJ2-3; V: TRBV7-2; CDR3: CASSFWGGTQYF
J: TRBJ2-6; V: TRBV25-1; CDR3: CASSGFGANVLTF
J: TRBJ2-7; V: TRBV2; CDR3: CASRLDRGVNEQYF
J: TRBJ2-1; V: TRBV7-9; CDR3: CASSLTVPGLAPRDEQFF
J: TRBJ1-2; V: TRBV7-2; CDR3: CASSKGGTESNYGYTF
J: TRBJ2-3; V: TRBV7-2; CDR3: CASSSTALTSSPDTQYF
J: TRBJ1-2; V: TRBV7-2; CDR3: CASSFEANYGYTF
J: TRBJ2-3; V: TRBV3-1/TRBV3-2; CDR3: CASSLRGGGAGDTQYF
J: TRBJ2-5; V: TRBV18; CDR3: CASSAKQGSGTQYF